These 10 T cell receptor beta chains were all obtained from the same sample, sequenced in a study of shared clonotypes between healthy human individuals. The data were produced by immunoSEQ multiplex PCR, yet TCRdb's version contains in-frame clones alone and is incomplete. Of 2 million to 3 million clones listed, roughly 93% are singletons. The specimen was naive CD4+ T cells from PBMCs. The sample's subset: CD45RA+ positively selected. The receptors were sampled from a man aged 18 to 29 in good health. Some clones in this sample may be carry-over from other donors' samples.

The gene calls are TRBV7-2 and TRBJ1-4; 7 positions agree with TRBD1. Trimming at V came to 5 bases and at J to 8 bases, leaving 8 bases not matched to a gene. Looked up from germline, CDR1 is SGHTA and CDR2 is FQGNSA. The length of the CDR3 is 14 residues. CDR3 protein: CASSPPPTGEKLFF. The CDR3 nucleotides read TGTGCCAGCAGCCCGCCCCCGACAGGGGAAAAACTGTTTTTT.

This chain uses TRBV19 with TRBJ2-7; D perhaps matches TRBD1 (6 bases). Germline values: CDR1 LNHDA, CDR2 SQIVND (reference sequence). The CDR3 consists of 16 residues. V lost 6 bases and J lost 3, with 21 bases in between. This chain's CDR3 is CASRRAYRVLNYEQYF. The CDR3 coding sequence is TGTGCCAGTAGGCGGGCTTACAGGGTGCTAAACTACGAGCAGTACTTC.

This sequence joins TRBV10-3 and TRBJ1-1; D gene unclear. Germline CDR1 reads ENHRY; CDR2 reads SYGVKD. There are 14 residues in the CDR3. Trimming left V 5 bases short and J 0 bases short, with 10 bases between. The CDR3 region has the DNA TGTGCCATCAGTCCGACACGCATGAACACTGAAGCTTTCTTT. Its translation is CAISPTRMNTEAFF.

The CDR3, as DNA: TGTGCCAGCAGCCGAGGGGGGGGCGAGCAGTACTTC. Protein: CASSRGGGEQYF. V is TRBV28 and J is TRBJ2-7; the D gene is possibly TRBD2 (7 bases). CDR1 is MDHEN and CDR2 is SYDVKM in the germline V gene. The CDR3 loop spans 12 amino acids. V gave up 6 bases and J gave up 6 bases, with 12 bases separating them.

V usage is TRBV7-9 and J usage is TRBJ1-2, with a tentative D call TRBD1 (6 bases). The CDR3 runs to 15 residues. Germline assignment: CDR1 SEHNR and CDR2 FQNEAQ (reference sequence). Trimming left V 2 bases short and J 3 bases short, with 13 bases between. DNA of the CDR3: TGTGCCAGCAGCTTATTGGAGGGGGGCGACTATGGCTACACCTTC. This encodes CASSLLEGGDYGYTF.

The rearrangement links TRBV28 to TRBJ1-5; weak D call: TRBD1 (6 bases). The CDR3 extends over 15 amino acids. The germline V gene encodes CDR1 MDHEN and CDR2 SYDVKM. The V gene lost 4 bases and the J gene lost 9 bases, with 19 bases spanning the gap. CDR3 region: CASSSQGRNLGPQHF. The CDR3 DNA follows: TGTGCCAGCAGTTCCCAGGGGAGAAACCTGGGGCCCCAGCATTTT.

This chain joins TRBV6-4 and TRBJ1-2, with D possibly TRBD1 on 5 matching bases. V dropped 0 bases and J dropped 7 bases, with 15 bases sitting between them. From germline, CDR1 is MRHNA and CDR2 SNTAGT. The CDR3 has 15 residues. CDR3 sequence (DNA): TGTGCCAGCAGTGACTCGAAAGCAGGGAGGAGTGGCTACACCTTC. This sequence encodes CASSDSKAGRSGYTF.

This chain connects TRBV4-2 to TRBJ2-5; 10 bases match TRBD1. Germline loops: CDR1 LGHNA, CDR2 YNFKEQ. The V and J ends lost 1 base and 6 bases, in that order; junction bases with no gene match: 11. This CDR3 has 17 residues. CDR3 protein: CASSQGTDRGRVKTQYF. CDR3 bases: TGTGCCAGCAGCCAAGGCACAGACAGGGGGCGGGTGAAGACCCAGTACTTC.

This chain connects TRBV30 to TRBJ2-1, with no clear D. Trimming removed 1 base at V and 3 bases at J, with 10 bases between. The CDR3 is 14 residues long. The germline gives CDR1 GTSNPN, CDR2 SVGIG (reference sequence). The CDR3: CAWSALSLYNEQFF. The CDR3 nucleotides are TGTGCCTGGAGTGCTCTAAGCCTCTACAATGAGCAGTTCTTC.

As regards this clone: At the DNA level, this CDR3 is encoded by other sequences in the same sample as well. V is TRBV4-2 and J is TRBJ2-3; 8 nucleotides line up with TRBD1. The CDR3 spans 15 residues. V was pared by 1 base and J by 3 bases, with 3 bases of the junction left unmatched. Germline V lookup: CDR1 LGHNA, CDR2 YNFKEQ. CDR3 amino acids: CASSQAGGGTDTQYF. CDR3 sequence (DNA): TGTGCCAGCAGCCAAGCAGGGGGCGGGACAGATACGCAGTATTTT.